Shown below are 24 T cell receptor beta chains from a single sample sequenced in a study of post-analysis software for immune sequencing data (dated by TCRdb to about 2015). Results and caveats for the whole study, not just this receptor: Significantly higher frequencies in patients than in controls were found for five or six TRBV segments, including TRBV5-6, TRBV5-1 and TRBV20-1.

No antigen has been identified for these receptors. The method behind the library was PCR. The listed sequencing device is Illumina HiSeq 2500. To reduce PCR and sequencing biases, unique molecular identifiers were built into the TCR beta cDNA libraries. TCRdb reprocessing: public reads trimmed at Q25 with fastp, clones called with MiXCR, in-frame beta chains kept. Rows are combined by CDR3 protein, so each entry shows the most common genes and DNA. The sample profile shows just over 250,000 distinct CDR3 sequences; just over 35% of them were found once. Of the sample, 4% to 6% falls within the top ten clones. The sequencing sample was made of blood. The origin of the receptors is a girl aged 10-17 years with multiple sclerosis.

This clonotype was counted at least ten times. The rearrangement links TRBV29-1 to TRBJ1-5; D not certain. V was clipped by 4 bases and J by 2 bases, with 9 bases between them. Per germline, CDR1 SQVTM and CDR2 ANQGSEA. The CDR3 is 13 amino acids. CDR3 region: CSVGVAGNQPQHF. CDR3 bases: TGCAGCGTTGGAGTGGCTGGCAATCAGCCCCAGCATTTT.

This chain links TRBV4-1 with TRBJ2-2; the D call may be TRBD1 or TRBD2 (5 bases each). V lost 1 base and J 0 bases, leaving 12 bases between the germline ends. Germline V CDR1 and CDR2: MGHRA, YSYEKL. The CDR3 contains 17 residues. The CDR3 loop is CASSQARAGTNTGELFF. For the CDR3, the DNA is TGCGCCAGCAGCCAAGCCAGGGCGGGCACGAACACCGGGGAGCTGTTTTTT.

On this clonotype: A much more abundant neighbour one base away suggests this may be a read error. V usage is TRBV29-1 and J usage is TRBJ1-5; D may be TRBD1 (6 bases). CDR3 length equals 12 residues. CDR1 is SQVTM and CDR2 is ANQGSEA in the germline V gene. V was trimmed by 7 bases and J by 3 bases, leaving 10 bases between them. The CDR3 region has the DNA TGCAGCGGTGCAGGGGTCAATCAGCCCCAGCATTTT. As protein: CSGAGVNQPQHF.

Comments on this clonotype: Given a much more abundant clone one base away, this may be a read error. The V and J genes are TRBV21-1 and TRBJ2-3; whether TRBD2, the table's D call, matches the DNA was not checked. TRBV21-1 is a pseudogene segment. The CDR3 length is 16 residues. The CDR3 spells CVSSKRQRGGTDTQYF. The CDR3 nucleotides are TGTGTCAGCAGCAAACGGCAGCGGGGAGGCACAGATACGCAGTATTTT.

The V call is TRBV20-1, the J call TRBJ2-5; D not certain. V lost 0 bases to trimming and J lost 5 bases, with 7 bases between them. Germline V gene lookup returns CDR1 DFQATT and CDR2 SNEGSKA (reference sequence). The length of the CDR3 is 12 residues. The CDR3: CSARDHVETQYF. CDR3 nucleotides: TGCAGTGCTAGAGATCACGTGGAGACCCAGTACTTC.

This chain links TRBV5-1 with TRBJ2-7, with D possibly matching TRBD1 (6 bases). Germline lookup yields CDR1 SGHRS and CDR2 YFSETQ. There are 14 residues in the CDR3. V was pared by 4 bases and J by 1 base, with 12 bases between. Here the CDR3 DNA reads TGCGCCAGCAGCCAGAACAGGGTTTCCTACGAGCAGTACTTC. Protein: CASSQNRVSYEQYF.

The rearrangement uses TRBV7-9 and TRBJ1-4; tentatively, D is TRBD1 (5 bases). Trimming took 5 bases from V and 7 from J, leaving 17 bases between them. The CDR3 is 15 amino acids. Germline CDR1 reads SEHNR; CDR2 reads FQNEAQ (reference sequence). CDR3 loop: CASSTEEGQVEKLFF. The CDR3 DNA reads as TGTGCCAGCAGCACTGAGGAGGGGCAGGTTGAAAAACTGTTTTTT.

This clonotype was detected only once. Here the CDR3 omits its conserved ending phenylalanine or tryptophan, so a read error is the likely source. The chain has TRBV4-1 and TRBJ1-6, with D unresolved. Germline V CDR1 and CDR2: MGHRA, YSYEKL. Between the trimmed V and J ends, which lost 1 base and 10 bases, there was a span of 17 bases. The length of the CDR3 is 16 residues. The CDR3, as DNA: TGCGCCAGCAGCCAAGGTGATGGCGTGGGGAAGTCACCCCTCCACTTG. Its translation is CASSQGDGVGKSPLHL.

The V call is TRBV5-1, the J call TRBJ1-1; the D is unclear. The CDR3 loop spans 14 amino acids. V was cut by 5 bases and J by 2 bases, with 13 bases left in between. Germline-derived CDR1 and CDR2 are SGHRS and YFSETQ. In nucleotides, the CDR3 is TGCGCCAGCAGTCTAAGTGGGAAAAACACTGAAGCTTTCTTT. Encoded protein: CASSLSGKNTEAFF.

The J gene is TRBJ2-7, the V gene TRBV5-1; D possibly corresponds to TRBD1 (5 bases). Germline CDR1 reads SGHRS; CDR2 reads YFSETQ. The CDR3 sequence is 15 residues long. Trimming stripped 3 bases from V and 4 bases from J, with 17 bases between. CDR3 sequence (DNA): TGCGCCAGCAGCTCGACCGGACAAAAGTCTTACGAGCAGTACTTC. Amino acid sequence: CASSSTGQKSYEQYF.

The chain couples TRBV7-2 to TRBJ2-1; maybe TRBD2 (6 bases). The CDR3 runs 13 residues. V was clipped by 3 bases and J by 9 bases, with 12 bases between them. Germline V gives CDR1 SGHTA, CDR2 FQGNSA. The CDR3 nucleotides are TGTGCCAGCAGCTTGGGAGGACGGCCTGAGCAGTTCTTC. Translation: CASSLGGRPEQFF.

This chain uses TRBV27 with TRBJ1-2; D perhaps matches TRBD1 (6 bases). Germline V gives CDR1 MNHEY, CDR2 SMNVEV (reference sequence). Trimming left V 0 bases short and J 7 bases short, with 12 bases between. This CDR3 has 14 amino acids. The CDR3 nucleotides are TGTGCCAGCAGTTTATCGGGGGCAGGAATTGGCTACACCTTC. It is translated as CASSLSGAGIGYTF.

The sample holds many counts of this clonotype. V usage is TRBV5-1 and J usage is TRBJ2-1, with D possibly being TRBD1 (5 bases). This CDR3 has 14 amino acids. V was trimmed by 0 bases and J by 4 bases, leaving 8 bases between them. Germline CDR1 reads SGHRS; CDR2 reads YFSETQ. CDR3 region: CASSLEGLYNEQFF. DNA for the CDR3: TGCGCCAGCAGCTTGGAGGGGCTATACAATGAGCAGTTCTTC.

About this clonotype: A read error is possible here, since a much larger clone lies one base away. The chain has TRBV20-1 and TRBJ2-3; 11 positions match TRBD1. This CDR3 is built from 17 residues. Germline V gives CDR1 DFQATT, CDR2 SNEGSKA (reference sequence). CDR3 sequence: CSATDRGRTISTDTRYF. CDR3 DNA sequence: TGCAGTGCTACGGACAGGGGGCGCACGATAAGCACAGATACGCGGTATTTT.

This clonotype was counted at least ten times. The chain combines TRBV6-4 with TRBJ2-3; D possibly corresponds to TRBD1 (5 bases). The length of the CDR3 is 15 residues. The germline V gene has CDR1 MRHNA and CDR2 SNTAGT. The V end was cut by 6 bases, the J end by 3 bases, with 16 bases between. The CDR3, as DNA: TGTGCCAGCAGCCCAGGGAAGGATGGGACAGATACGCAGTATTTT. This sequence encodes CASSPGKDGTDTQYF.

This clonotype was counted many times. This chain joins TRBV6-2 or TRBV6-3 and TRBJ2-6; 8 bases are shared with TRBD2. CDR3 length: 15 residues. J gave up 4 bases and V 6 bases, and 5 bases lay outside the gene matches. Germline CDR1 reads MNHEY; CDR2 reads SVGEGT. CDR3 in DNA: TGTGCCAGCAGACCGGGGGGGACAGGGGCCAACGTCCTGACTTTC. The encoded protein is CASRPGGTGANVLTF.

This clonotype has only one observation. The CDR3, as DNA: TGCAGTGCTGACAACGGATTAACCTACGAGCAGTACTTC. Translated: CSADNGLTYEQYF. The chain recombines TRBV20-1 with TRBJ2-7; no reliable D call. The CDR3 has 13 residues. Germline CDR1 is DFQATT and CDR2 is SNEGSKA (reference sequence). Between the trimmed V and J ends, which lost 5 bases and 2 bases, there was a span of 13 bases.

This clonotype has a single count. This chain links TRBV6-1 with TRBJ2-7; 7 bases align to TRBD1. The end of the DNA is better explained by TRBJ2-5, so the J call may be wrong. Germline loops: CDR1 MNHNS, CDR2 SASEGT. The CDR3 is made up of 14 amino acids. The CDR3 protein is CASTDPTGFETQYF. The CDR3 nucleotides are TGTGCCAGCACGGACCCGACAGGGTTTGAGACCCAGTACTTC.

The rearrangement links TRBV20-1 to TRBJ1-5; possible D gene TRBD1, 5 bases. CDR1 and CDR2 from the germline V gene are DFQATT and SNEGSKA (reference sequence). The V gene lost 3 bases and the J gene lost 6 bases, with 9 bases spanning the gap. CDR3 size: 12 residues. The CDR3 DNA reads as TGCAGTGCTAGTAAAGGGGCTCAGCCCCAGCATTTT. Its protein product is CSASKGAQPQHF.

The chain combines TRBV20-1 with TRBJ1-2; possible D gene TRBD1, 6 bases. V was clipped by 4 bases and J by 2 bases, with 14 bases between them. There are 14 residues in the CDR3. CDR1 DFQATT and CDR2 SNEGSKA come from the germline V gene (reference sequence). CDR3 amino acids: CSAIGRGQNYGYTF. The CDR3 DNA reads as TGCAGTGCTATCGGCAGGGGCCAAAACTATGGCTACACCTTC.

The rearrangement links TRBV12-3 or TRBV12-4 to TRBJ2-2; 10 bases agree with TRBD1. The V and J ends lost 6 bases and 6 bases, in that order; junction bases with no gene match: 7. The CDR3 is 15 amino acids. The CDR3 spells CASRRGTGDSGELFF. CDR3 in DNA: TGTGCCAGCAGACGCGGGACAGGGGACTCCGGGGAGCTGTTTTTT.

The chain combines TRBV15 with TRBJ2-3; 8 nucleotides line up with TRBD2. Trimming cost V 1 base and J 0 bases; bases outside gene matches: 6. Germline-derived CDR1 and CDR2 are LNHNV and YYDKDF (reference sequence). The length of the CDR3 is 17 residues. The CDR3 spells CATSRVMSGGSTDTQYF. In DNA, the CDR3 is TGTGCCACCAGCAGAGTAATGAGCGGGGGTAGCACAGATACGCAGTATTTT.

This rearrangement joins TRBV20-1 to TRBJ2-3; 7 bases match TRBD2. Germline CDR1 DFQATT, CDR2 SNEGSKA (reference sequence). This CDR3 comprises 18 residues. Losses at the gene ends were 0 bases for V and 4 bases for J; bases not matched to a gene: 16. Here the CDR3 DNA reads TGCAGTGCTAGAGAGGGGGGGGTGAACAGTCTCACGGCAGATACGCAGTATTTT. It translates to CSAREGGVNSLTADTQYF.

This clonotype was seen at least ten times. DNA for the CDR3: TGTGCCACCAGCAGCACCCTATACAATGAGCAGTTCTTC. Amino acids: CATSSTLYNEQFF. The gene calls are TRBV15 and TRBJ2-1; no clear D. V was shortened by 3 bases and J by 4 bases, with 7 bases between the two germline ends. Germline V lookup: CDR1 LNHNV, CDR2 YYDKDF (reference sequence). The CDR3 loop spans 13 amino acids.